The 5 T cell receptor beta chains reported below all come from one sample, sequenced in a study of T cell changes during pregnancy in multiple sclerosis. Sequencing was performed with immunoSEQ multiplex PCR; in TCRdb, only in-frame clones are kept and a portion is missing. The sample contains about 18,000 clones, roughly 84% of which appear only once. This material consisted of CD8+ T cells from peripheral blood mononuclear cells, taken after pregnancy. The origin of the receptors is a female donor with multiple sclerosis, enrolled in a pregnancy study.

The chain employs TRBV11-1 and TRBJ2-7; TRBD1 matches 8 bases. The germline gives CDR1 SGHAT, CDR2 FQDESV (reference sequence). This CDR3 region has 13 residues. The ends lost 3 bases at V and 3 bases at J; junction bases unmatched: 1. CDR3 residues: CASSLGQVYEQYF. The DNA of the CDR3 is TGTGCCAGCAGCTTGGGACAGGTCTACGAGCAGTACTTC.

The CDR3 protein is CASRTGDNGELFF. The CDR3 nucleotides are TGTGCCAGCAGGACAGGGGACAACGGGGAGCTGTTTTTT. The rearrangement joins TRBV6-4 to TRBJ2-2; 8 bases fit TRBD1. J lost 7 bases, V lost 6 bases, and 4 bases had no gene match. Germline CDR1 reads MRHNA; CDR2 reads SNTAGT. The CDR3 loop spans 13 amino acids.

The chain combines TRBV6-1 with TRBJ1-6, with 8 bases fitting TRBD1. The germline gives CDR1 MNHNS, CDR2 SASEGT. V trimming: 8 bases; J trimming: 8 bases; junction bases outside the gene matches: 5. CDR3 length: 13 amino acids. CDR3 sequence (DNA): TGTGCCAGCCAGACAGGGGACCATTCACCCCTCCACTTT. This codes for CASQTGDHSPLHF.

The chain uses TRBV4-1 and TRBJ1-5; no definite D call. Trimming removed 10 bases at V and 0 bases at J, with 13 bases between. This CDR3 region has 14 residues. CDR1 and CDR2 (germline): MGHRA, YSYEKL. The CDR3, as DNA: TGCGCCACAGAACCCGATTATAGCAATCAGCCCCAGCATTTT. It codes for CATEPDYSNQPQHF.

The chain joins TRBV2 to TRBJ1-2; D uncertain. Germline CDR1 and CDR2: SNHLY and FYNNEI. V was pared by 8 bases and J by 6 bases, with 31 bases between. The CDR3 contains 18 residues. The CDR3 DNA reads as TGTGCCAGCCGATCTAGAAGAGACCAATCGCCCGATCAAGATGGCTACACCTTC. Its protein product is CASRSRRDQSPDQDGYTF.